This T cell receptor beta chain was documented in a study of blood T cell repertoires in COVID-19. Study as a whole: PBMCs, B-cell-depleted T cells, or T cells provided the cDNA or gDNA that made up the material.

Germline CDR1 is MDHEN and CDR2 is SYDVKM. Trimming at V came to 6 bases and at J to 4 bases, leaving 3 bases not matched to a gene. CDR3 length: 13 residues. Repertoires were generated with immunoSEQ multiplex PCR, while TCRdb's copy carries only in-frame clones and drops some. Here the sample spans roughly 120,000 clones, roughly nine tenths being singletons. The clonotype was recovered from a man aged 65 to 79 who had recovered from COVID-19. The chain employs TRBV28 and TRBJ1-1, with 9 bases that match TRBD1. Source material: peripheral blood. The CDR3 nucleotides are TGTGCCAGCAGAGAGACAGGGGGCACTGAAGCTTTCTTT. Amino acids: CASRETGGTEAFF.